Listed below are T cell receptor beta chains from one sample, sequenced in a study of regulatory T cells in long-lasting Graves disease. TCRdb used MiXCR to reprocess the multiplex PCR reads, holding one entry per CDR3 protein. The table includes 400,000 to 550,000 distinct CDR3 sequences, 14% to 15% detected once. These data also featured in a second study, about T cells in Graves' hyperthyroidism and ophthalmopathy.

The specimen was peripheral blood mononuclear cells (PBMCs), collected at new diagnosis, from a patient treated with antithyroid drugs. These receptors came from a woman in her twenties or thirties with Graves disease. CDR3s include the opening cysteine and the closing phenylalanine or tryptophan. The order of the fields is J gene, clone size, CDR3 length, D gene, V gene, CDR3 DNA, CDR3 protein. A D gene is named only where the DNA matches it firmly. Size is stated for part of the rows, as once, few or many counts, or as a class when the clone is expanded.

>TRBJ2-3|many|17|TRBD2|TRBV30
TGTGCCTGGAGTGTACTCGCGGGGGGCGTCTACACAGATACGCAGTATTTT
CAWSVLAGGVYTDTQYF
>TRBJ1-3|few|18|NA|TRBV9
TGTGCCAGCAGCGGGGACGTCGTCGGTAGGGGCTCTGGAAACACCATATATTTT
CASSGDVVGRGSGNTIYF
>TRBJ2-4|many|17|NA|TRBV24-1
TGTGCCACCAGTGACTACGGACTTGAGGGGGCCAAAAACATTCAGTACTTC
CATSDYGLEGAKNIQYF
>TRBJ2-4|many|14|NA|TRBV11-2
TGTGCCAGCAGCTCCCCCCGGCGTACAAGCATTCAGTACTTC
CASSSPRRTSIQYF
>TRBJ1-2|few|13|TRBD1|TRBV7-8
TGTGCCAGCAGCTTAGTAACACAGGGGGACTACACCTTC
CASSLVTQGDYTF
>TRBJ1-1|many|14|NA|TRBV29-1
TGCAGCGCGGAAAGGGCGTCCCCGGGCACTGAAGCTTTCTTT
CSAERASPGTEAFF
>TRBJ1-2|many|13|NA|TRBV12-3/TRBV12-4
TGTGCCAGCAGATACGGAACGGGTCTTGGCTACACCTTC
CASRYGTGLGYTF
>TRBJ1-3|NA|15|TRBD1|TRBV6-2/TRBV6-3
TGTGCCAGCCTTGGAACCGGGACAGGGGGCTACACCATATATTTT
CASLGTGTGGYTIYF
>TRBJ1-2|few|16|NA|TRBV27
TGTGCCAGCAGCCCTAATGGGGGGGGAAATAACTATGGCTACACCTTC
CASSPNGGGNNYGYTF
>TRBJ1-6|many|17|NA|TRBV6-1
TGTGCCAGCAACGGACAGAGGCGACCCTCCTATAATTCACCCCTCCACTTT
CASNGQRRPSYNSPLHF
>TRBJ2-7|many|15|NA|TRBV3-1
TGTGCCAGCAGCCAGTCGCCGGCCAAATCCTACGAGCAGTACTTC
CASSQSPAKSYEQYF
>TRBJ1-2|NA|15|NA|TRBV7-8
TGTGCCAGCAGCTTAGCTGGCCAGCCCGGCTATGGCTACACCTTC
CASSLAGQPGYGYTF
>TRBJ2-7|many|16|NA|TRBV7-6
TGTGCCAGCAGCTTAGCGGAGGAGGACGGAACCTACGAGCAGTACTTC
CASSLAEEDGTYEQYF
>TRBJ2-7|many|16|TRBD2|TRBV9
TGTGCCAGCAGCGGGGGGACTAGCGGGAGGGGCTACGAGCAGTACTTC
CASSGGTSGRGYEQYF